This TCR beta chain was identified in a study of cytomegalovirus exposure and HLA in healthy donors. Looking at the study overall: Early on, a data release was issued that held 80 million to 90 million unique TCRs from HLA-typed donors.

The PCR ran on 60 Vbeta and 13 Jbeta primers. The method was immunoSEQ multiplex PCR; TCRdb's version includes in-frame clones alone and lacks a portion of them. The sample carries tens of thousands of clones, about four fifths recorded once. Healthy bone marrow donors made up the donor group. Germline trimming cut 3 bases from V and 6 bases from J; bases unmatched to any gene: 12. The CDR3 has 16 amino acids. Germline-derived CDR1 and CDR2 are MDHEN and SYDVKM. This receptor was taken from a woman aged 40 to 50 in good health and CMV-seropositive. Sequencing was carried out using PBMCs. This rearrangement joins TRBV28 to TRBJ1-1; 8 positions agree with TRBD1. CDR3 region: CASSFPLQTGGSEAFF. The CDR3 DNA reads TGTGCCAGCAGTTTCCCGCTGCAAACAGGGGGATCTGAAGCTTTCTTT.